This entry concerns a single TCR beta chain. The antigen is undetermined. With a much larger clone just one base away, this may be a read error. Germline V gene sequence: CDR1 MGHDK, CDR2 SYGVNS. The CDR3 spans 14 residues. Study outcomes and limitations: Tumor Tregs overlapped most with tumor, then blood, naive CD4+ cells. The larger cohort examined one V-J beta rearrangement, not whole repertoires.

Semi-nested PCR with Nested Universal Primer A followed constant-region reverse priming of full-length variable regions. One entry per CDR3 protein, called by TCRdb with MiXCR from the 5' RACE reads. The sample holds about 11,000 distinct CDR3 sequences, about a quarter seen once. Cells sorted as Tregs were CD4+, CD25+ and CD127-/low. The sample comprised Tregs sorted from a lymph node. The receptor was derived from a female donor with breast cancer. This chain joins TRBV25-1 and TRBJ2-3; D remains ambiguous. The CDR3 sequence: CAGSEWQFTDTQYF. The CDR3 region has the DNA TGTGCCGGCAGTGAGTGGCAGTTCACAGATACGCAGTATTTT. Filled out from reference TRBV25-1 and TRBJ2-3, the complete variable domain reads EADIYQTPRYLVIGTGKKITLECSQTMGHDKMYWYQQDPGMELHLIHYSYGVNSTEKGDLSSESTVSRIRTEHFPLTLESARPSHTSQYLCAGSEWQFTDTQYFGPGTRLTVL.